The text below deals with one T cell receptor beta chain. Antigen: not known. Generated by immunoSEQ multiplex PCR, the TCRdb table keeps only in-frame clones and is missing some. The table lists approximately 400,000 clones, about 85% of them singletons, with 3.3% in the top ten. Treatment denoted: 19 received Ad26.COV2.S at low or high dose, single or two shots; roughly 5 received placebo; per-sample allocation not given. Sampling happened 63 days after the first vaccine or placebo injection. The record originates from a study of Ad26.COV2.S vaccination and SARS-CoV-2 variants. Whole-study findings and limits: Responses of spike-specific T cells (both CD8+ and CD4+) reportedly showed substantial breadth after vaccination. Analyses that measured TCR breadth and depth may have underestimated total T cell responses.

CDR1 and CDR2 from the germline V gene are MNHEY and SMNVEV (reference sequence). The length of the CDR3 is 17 residues. The V end was cut by 5 bases, the J end by 5 bases, with 23 bases between. The sample consisted of peripheral blood, taken in a trial of Ad26.COV2.S vaccine versus placebo. The chain is built from TRBV27 and TRBJ2-3; unclear D gene. The receptor was derived from a person aged 18-60 years who received the Ad26.COV2.S COVID-19 vaccine or a placebo. CDR3 in DNA: TGTGCCAGCAGTCACGCCCCCCAAACCCGAATCGGAGATACGCAGTATTTT. Translation: CASSHAPQTRIGDTQYF.